A single sample gave rise to the 11 T cell receptor beta chains below, sequenced in a study of OX40 agonist ivuxolimab in advanced cancers. Profiling relied on immunoSEQ multiplex PCR, and the TCRdb table lists in-frame clones only, not all of them. The sample shows some 80,000 clones, roughly four fifths of them seen only once. The source was CD4+ or CD8+ T cells sorted from blood, collected in a trial of the OX40 agonist ivuxolimab. The receptors come from an adult with an advanced solid tumor such as melanoma, head and neck, liver or kidney cancer.

This clone was detected only a few times. The chain employs TRBV6-5 and TRBJ1-2; no clear D gene. V lost 5 bases to trimming and J lost 2 bases, with 9 bases between them. This CDR3 region has 13 residues. Germline values: CDR1 MNHEY, CDR2 SVGAGI. The CDR3 reads CASSPDGNYGYTF. CDR3 in DNA: TGTGCCAGCAGTCCCGACGGAAACTATGGCTACACCTTC.

V and J are TRBV6-5 and TRBJ2-3, with TRBD2 matching over 9 bases. V lost 2 bases, J lost 8 bases, and 8 bases stayed unmatched. There are 15 residues in the CDR3. CDR1 and CDR2 from the germline V gene are MNHEY and SVGAGI. The DNA of the CDR3 is TGTGCCAGCAGTTACCAGCGGGGGGCAAAAGGTACGCAGTATTTT. Encoded protein: CASSYQRGAKGTQYF.

The table lists this clone with a count of one. The DNA of the CDR3 is TGCGCCAGCAGCCTGGGGGACAGGGAAATTGATGGCTACACCTTC. It specifies CASSLGDREIDGYTF. This rearrangement joins TRBV5-1 to TRBJ1-2, with 9 nucleotides matching TRBD1. Trimming took 4 bases from V and 6 from J; bases not matched to a gene: 10. Germline values: CDR1 SGHRS, CDR2 YFSETQ. The CDR3 has 15 residues.

The V gene is TRBV5-1, the J gene TRBJ1-3, with 7 bases fitting TRBD1. Trimming cost V 4 bases and J 6 bases; bases outside gene matches: 7. The length of the CDR3 is 14 residues. Germline loops: CDR1 SGHRS, CDR2 YFSETQ. The CDR3 protein is CASSPGQAANTIYF. The CDR3 nucleotides read TGCGCCAGCAGCCCAGGACAGGCGGCAAACACCATATATTTT. Based on the CDR3 plus reference TRBV5-1 and TRBJ1-3, the full variable domain is KAGVTQTPRYLIKTRGQQVTLSCSPISGHRSVSWYQQTPGQGLQFLFEYFSETQRNKGNFPGRFSGRQFSNSRSEMNVSTLELGDSALYLCASSPGQAANTIYFGEGSWLTVV.

The V call is TRBV25-1, the J call TRBJ2-1, with TRBD2 matching over 10 bases. Trimming took 8 bases from V and 4 from J; bases not matched to a gene: 5. CDR1 is MGHDK, CDR2 SYGVNS, per germline. The CDR3 totals 14 residues. DNA of the CDR3: TGTGCCAGCTCGGGACTAGCGAGTTACAATGAGCAGTTCTTC. It translates to CASSGLASYNEQFF.

The rearrangement links TRBV7-9 to TRBJ2-5, with 12 bases identical to TRBD2. Per the germline V gene, CDR1 is SEHNR and CDR2 is FQNEAQ (reference sequence). This CDR3 comprises 17 residues. The J segment lost 4 bases and the V segment lost 5 bases, leaving 11 bases of the junction unmatched. The CDR3 DNA sequence: TGTGCCAGCAGCCCCGGGACTAGCGGGCTGGGCGGAGAGACCCAGTACTTC. This codes for CASSPGTSGLGGETQYF.

The J gene is TRBJ1-5, the V gene TRBV4-1; a weak D match, TRBD1 (6 bases). The CDR3 is 16 residues long. Deletions cut 0 bases from V and 0 bases from J, with 9 bases between. CDR1 and CDR2 from the germline V gene are MGHRA and YSYEKL. The CDR3 spells CASSQEGAYSNQPQHF. The CDR3 DNA reads as TGCGCCAGCAGCCAAGAGGGGGCCTATAGCAATCAGCCCCAGCATTTT.

Details on this clone: Additional DNA sequences in this sample encode the identical CDR3. J is TRBJ2-6 and V is TRBV5-6; D perhaps matches TRBD1 (5 bases). Germline assignment: CDR1 SGHDT and CDR2 YYEEEE. This CDR3 spans 15 amino acids. V was cut by 4 bases and J by 0 bases, with 8 bases left in between. CDR3 bases: TGTGCCAGCAGCCTAGGGGTCTCTGGGGCCAACGTCCTGACTTTC. This codes for CASSLGVSGANVLTF.

The chain joins TRBV15 to TRBJ2-7, with D possibly matching TRBD2 (5 bases). The CDR3 contains 14 residues. Trimming removed 0 bases from V and 7 bases from J, with 13 bases in between. Looked up from germline, CDR1 is LNHNV and CDR2 is YYDKDF (reference sequence). CDR3 amino acids: CATSRDLTTREQYF. In DNA form, the CDR3 reads TGTGCCACCAGCAGAGATCTAACTACTAGGGAGCAGTACTTC. The entire variable domain, with the rest obtained from reference TRBV15 and TRBJ2-7, is as follows: DAMVIQNPRYQVTQFGKPVTLSCSQTLNHNVMYWYQQKSSQAPKLLFHYYDKDFNNEADTPDNFQSRRPNTSFCFLDIRSPGLGDTAMYLCATSRDLTTREQYFGPGTRLTVT.

This rearrangement joins TRBV29-1 to TRBJ1-2; D unclear. Germline CDR1 and CDR2: SQVTM and ANQGSEA. V lost 0 bases to trimming and J lost 4 bases, with 15 bases between them. This CDR3 has 15 amino acids. CDR3 loop: CSVEDGLSGGYGYTF. The DNA of the CDR3 is TGCAGCGTTGAAGATGGACTTTCTGGTGGCTATGGCTACACCTTC. The full variable domain, in which reference TRBV29-1 and TRBJ1-2 provide the parts outside the CDR3, is SAVISQKPSRDICQRGTSLTIQCQVDSQVTMMFWYRQQPGQSLTLIATANQGSEATYESGFVIDKFPISRPNLTFSTLTVSNMSPEDSSIYLCSVEDGLSGGYGYTFGSGTRLTVV.

The chain joins TRBV5-4 to TRBJ2-7; 9 nucleotides line up with TRBD1. The CDR3 spans 18 residues. J lost 4 bases, V lost 7 bases, and 21 bases had no gene match. From germline, CDR1 is SGHNT and CDR2 YYREEE (reference sequence). CDR3: CASEVGTGPLPRRYEQYF. The CDR3 DNA reads as TGTGCCAGCGAGGTTGGGACAGGGCCTTTGCCTCGAAGGTACGAGCAGTACTTC.